This passage covers 32 T cell receptor beta chains from one sample sequenced in a study of T cell repertoires in ileal Crohn's disease. As to time point: inflamed ileum from the surgical specimen. Generated by immunoSEQ multiplex PCR, the TCRdb table keeps only in-frame clones and is missing some. The repertoire holds 16,000 or so clones, with roughly 90% as singletons. The sequenced sample consisted of ileal tissue. The receptors come from an adult with Crohn's disease.

The V call is TRBV25-1, the J call TRBJ2-7; 8 bases are shared with TRBD1. Trimming removed 11 bases from V and 1 base from J; junction bases left unmatched: 4. The CDR3 runs 12 residues. Germline lookup yields CDR1 MGHDK and CDR2 SYGVNS. CDR3 coding DNA: TGTGCCTCCGGACAGGGATCCTACGAGCAGTACTTC. This translates into CASGQGSYEQYF.

This chain links TRBV7-7 with TRBJ2-5; a possible D gene is TRBD1 (6 bases). CDR1 and CDR2 from the germline V gene are SSHAT and FNYEAQ (reference sequence). The CDR3 has 14 amino acids. Trimming stripped 3 bases from V and 5 bases from J, with 13 bases between. In DNA, the CDR3 is TGTGCCAGCAGCTTCTACCCAGGGGTGGAGACCCAGTACTTC. Amino acids: CASSFYPGVETQYF.

The chain recombines TRBV6-1 with TRBJ1-4; D remains unclear. Trimming removed 7 bases at V and 8 bases at J, with 14 bases between. The V gene's germline CDR1 is MNHNS and CDR2 SASEGT. The CDR3 is 13 amino acids. The CDR3 reads CASILDGQEKLFF. In nucleotides, the CDR3 is TGTGCCAGCATCCTGGACGGTCAAGAAAAACTGTTTTTT.

The gene calls are TRBV2 and TRBJ1-6; 8 nucleotides line up with TRBD1. The trim removed 5 bases at V and 5 bases at J, leaving 5 bases unmatched. Germline CDR1 SNHLY, CDR2 FYNNEI. The CDR3 length is 15 residues. CDR3: CASSRQGADNSPLHF. The CDR3 DNA is TGTGCCAGCAGTCGCCAGGGGGCAGATAATTCACCCCTCCACTTT.

The chain couples TRBV7-6 to TRBJ2-1; 11 bases are shared with TRBD2. Germline V gene lookup returns CDR1 SGHVS and CDR2 FNYEAQ. After removal of 4 bases from V and 4 bases from J, the junction contained 6 bases not matched to a gene. CDR3 length equals 16 residues. The CDR3 here is CASSYKTSGVYNEQFF. DNA for the CDR3: TGTGCCAGCAGCTACAAGACTAGCGGGGTTTACAATGAGCAGTTCTTC.

The chain joins TRBV15 to TRBJ2-7; a weak D match, TRBD1 (6 bases). The germline CDR1 and CDR2 sequences are LNHNV and YYDKDF (reference sequence). The ends were cut back, 1 base at V and 3 bases at J, with 7 bases in the middle. CDR3 length: 13 amino acids. The chain's CDR3 is CATSRADSYEQYF. CDR3 sequence (DNA): TGTGCCACCAGCAGAGCGGACAGCTACGAGCAGTACTTC.

As DNA, the CDR3 is TGTGCCAGCAGCTTAAGCGCGGCTGGAAACACCATATATTTT. It is translated as CASSLSAAGNTIYF. The chain carries TRBV7-9 and TRBJ1-3; D gene unclear. Trimming took off 2 bases at V and 2 bases at J, with 7 bases between the two ends. Germline V lookup: CDR1 SEHNR, CDR2 FQNEAQ (reference sequence). CDR3 size: 14 residues. The full variable domain, with the rest looked up from reference TRBV7-9 and TRBJ1-3, is DTGVSQNPRHKITKRGQNVTFRCDPISEHNRLYWYRQTLGQGPEFLTYFQNEAQLEKSRLLSDRFSAERPKGSFSTLEIQRTEQGDSAMYLCASSLSAAGNTIYFGEGSWLTVV.

The genes are TRBV7-2 and TRBJ2-7; 9 nucleotides line up with TRBD2. CDR3 length: 13 amino acids. Germline V gene lookup returns CDR1 SGHTA and CDR2 FQGNSA. V shed 8 bases, J shed 3 bases, and the junction held 5 bases outside the gene matches. The CDR3 here is CASSSGAGYEQYF. The CDR3 DNA is TGTGCCAGCTCTAGCGGGGCTGGCTACGAGCAGTACTTC.

This sequence joins TRBV2 and TRBJ2-1; 9 nucleotides match TRBD2. The V and J ends lost 6 bases and 4 bases, in that order; junction bases with no gene match: 7. Germline V gene data show CDR1 as SNHLY and CDR2 as FYNNEI. The CDR3 length is 15 residues. The CDR3 DNA reads as TGTGCCAGCAGAATAGGTAGCGGGGGATACAATGAGCAGTTCTTC. Translated: CASRIGSGGYNEQFF.

The chain uses TRBV27 and TRBJ2-7, with 8 bases aligning to TRBD2. Unmatched junction bases numbered 9, after V lost 5 bases and J lost 3 bases. This CDR3 has 15 amino acids. Germline values: CDR1 MNHEY, CDR2 SMNVEV (reference sequence). The CDR3 spells CASSVGGAADYEQYF. The CDR3 DNA sequence: TGTGCCAGCAGTGTCGGGGGGGCAGCCGACTACGAGCAGTACTTC.

The chain recombines TRBV10-3 with TRBJ1-6; 10 bases align to TRBD1. The V segment lost 6 bases and the J segment 7 bases; nucleotides outside the gene matches: 3. In germline, CDR1 is ENHRY, CDR2 SYGVKD. The CDR3 extends over 14 amino acids. The CDR3 protein is CAIRETGGNSPLHF. As DNA, the CDR3 is TGTGCCATCAGGGAGACAGGGGGCAATTCACCCCTCCACTTT.

The chain joins TRBV19 to TRBJ2-7; 8 positions match TRBD1. With 7 bases clipped from V and 3 bases from J, the junction kept 11 bases outside the gene matches. Germline V CDR1 and CDR2: LNHDA, SQIVND (reference sequence). There are 15 residues in the CDR3. CDR3 region: CASKGLRQGIYEQYF. The DNA of the CDR3 is TGTGCCAGTAAGGGTCTTAGACAGGGGATCTACGAGCAGTACTTC.

This clone was observed a single time. The gene calls are TRBV7-9 and TRBJ2-6, with 9 nucleotides matching TRBD1. With 5 bases clipped from V and 2 bases from J, the junction kept 4 bases outside the gene matches. From germline, CDR1 is SEHNR and CDR2 FQNEAQ (reference sequence). The length of the CDR3 is 16 residues. The CDR3 here is CASSRDRVAGANVLTF. DNA of the CDR3: TGTGCCAGCAGCCGGGACAGGGTAGCTGGGGCCAACGTCCTGACTTTC.

V is TRBV27 and J is TRBJ2-7; D is possibly TRBD1 or TRBD2 (6 bases each). V shed 5 bases and J shed 0 bases, with 20 bases lying between them. Per the germline V gene, CDR1 is MNHEY and CDR2 is SMNVEV (reference sequence). The CDR3 consists of 17 residues. DNA for the CDR3: TGTGCCAGCAGTCCAGACCTCGGGGGCCGTAGCTCCTACGAGCAGTACTTC. As protein: CASSPDLGGRSSYEQYF.

The chain links TRBV6-1 to TRBJ2-7, with TRBD1 matching 9 bases. The CDR3 is 15 amino acids. Germline values: CDR1 MNHNS, CDR2 SASEGT. J lost 2 bases, V lost 6 bases, and 8 bases had no gene match. The CDR3 spells CASSAWDRETYEQYF. The DNA of the CDR3 is TGTGCCAGCAGCGCCTGGGACAGGGAGACCTACGAGCAGTACTTC.

The CDR3 spells CASSPDRVGQPQHF. CDR3 nucleotides: TGTGCCAGCAGCCCTGACAGGGTTGGTCAGCCCCAGCATTTT. The rearrangement joins TRBV28 to TRBJ1-5, with 7 bases identical to TRBD1. This CDR3 is built from 14 residues. Germline CDR1 reads MDHEN; CDR2 reads SYDVKM. Trimming removed 6 bases from V and 6 bases from J; junction bases left unmatched: 8.

J is TRBJ2-4 and V is TRBV28; D not certain. V was pared by 2 bases and J by 0 bases, with 11 bases between. CDR1 is MDHEN, CDR2 SYDVKM, per germline. This CDR3 region has 16 residues. The CDR3 sequence is CASSLMTSIAKNIQYF. The CDR3, as DNA: TGTGCCAGCAGTTTAATGACATCTATAGCCAAAAACATTCAGTACTTC.

This clone was detected only once. The chain couples TRBV10-3 to TRBJ2-7; 16 bases match TRBD2. The CDR3 is 16 residues long. The junction had 4 bases not matched to a gene; V was cut back by 6 bases and J by 2 bases. The V gene's germline CDR1 is ENHRY and CDR2 SYGVKD. In nucleotides, the CDR3 is TGTGCCATCAGCGCGGGACTAGCGGGGGGGCCCTACGAGCAGTACTTC. Translating gives CAISAGLAGGPYEQYF.

V gene TRBV5-8 combines with J gene TRBJ2-5, with TRBD1 identical over 10 bases. V lost 3 bases, J lost 4 bases, and 9 bases stayed unmatched. The CDR3 length is 16 residues. Germline V gene sequence: CDR1 SGHTS, CDR2 YDEGEE. Here the CDR3 DNA reads TGTGCCAGCAGCTCGGGACAGGGGTTGTATGGAGAGACCCAGTACTTC. It encodes CASSSGQGLYGETQYF.

The genes are TRBV7-8 and TRBJ2-7; TRBD1 matches at 10 bases. This CDR3 region has 14 residues. Germline trimming cut 6 bases from V and 2 bases from J; bases unmatched to any gene: 4. Per the germline V gene, CDR1 is SGHVS and CDR2 is FQNEAQ. CDR3 nucleotides: TGTGCCAGCAGTATCGGGACAGGGGCCTACGAGCAGTACTTC. The encoded protein is CASSIGTGAYEQYF.

The chain is built from TRBV5-6 and TRBJ2-7; D not certain. Germline V CDR1 and CDR2: SGHDT, YYEEEE. This CDR3 is built from 15 residues. V gave up 1 base and J gave up 0 bases, with 11 bases separating them. DNA of the CDR3: TGTGCCAGCAGCTTGTTGGGGAAGGGCTCCTACGAGCAGTACTTC. This translates into CASSLLGKGSYEQYF.

The gene calls are TRBV7-6 and TRBJ2-5; 8 bases are shared with TRBD1. V was pared by 0 bases and J by 5 bases, with 8 bases of the junction left unmatched. The V gene's germline CDR1 is SGHVS and CDR2 FNYEAQ. This CDR3 has 16 residues. The CDR3 bases are TGTGCCAGCAGCTTAGCGGGGGCAGGGGGCGTCGAGACCCAGTACTTC. This codes for CASSLAGAGGVETQYF. The variable domain in full, completed from reference TRBV7-6 and TRBJ2-5, reads GAGVSQSPRYKVTKRGQDVALRCDPISGHVSLYWYRQALGQGPEFLTYFNYEAQQDKSGLPNDRFSAERPEGSISTLTIQRTEQRDSAMYRCASSLAGAGGVETQYFGPGTRLLVL.

The CDR3 region is CASSTLKGQPLHF. For the CDR3, the DNA is TGTGCCAGTAGTACCTTGAAGGGACAACCCCTCCACTTT. The chain has TRBV19 and TRBJ1-6, with a weak D call TRBD1 (6 bases). Trimming left V 4 bases short and J 12 bases short, with 13 bases between. The CDR3 totals 13 residues. CDR1 is LNHDA and CDR2 is SQIVND in the germline V gene (reference sequence).

The chain recombines TRBV7-8 with TRBJ1-1; D call uncertain. CDR3 length: 11 residues. The V and J ends lost 2 bases and 5 bases respectively, with 3 bases between them. Germline V gene data show CDR1 as SGHVS and CDR2 as FQNEAQ. In nucleotides, the CDR3 is TGTGCCAGCAGCTTACAAACTGAAGCTTTCTTT. Translated, it gives CASSLQTEAFF.

This chain links TRBV27 with TRBJ2-1; no firm D call. There are 14 residues in the CDR3. The germline V gene has CDR1 MNHEY and CDR2 SMNVEV (reference sequence). V lost 2 bases to trimming and J lost 6 bases, with 11 bases between them. CDR3 nucleotide sequence: TGTGCCAGCAGTTTAGGCAGTATAGTCAATGAGCAGTTCTTC. It translates to CASSLGSIVNEQFF.

The rearrangement joins TRBV7-9 to TRBJ2-7; tentatively, D is TRBD1 (6 bases). Germline V CDR1 and CDR2: SEHNR, FQNEAQ (reference sequence). V lost 3 bases, J lost 4 bases, and 16 bases lay in between. The CDR3 has 15 residues. CDR3 residues: CASSLGRPGAYEQYF. The CDR3 region has the DNA TGTGCCAGCAGCTTGGGCAGGCCAGGGGCGTACGAGCAGTACTTC.

The V call is TRBV6-5, the J call TRBJ2-3, with TRBD1 identical over 8 bases. V lost 6 bases and J lost 1; bases outside the gene matches: 6. The length of the CDR3 is 15 residues. Germline V CDR1 and CDR2: MNHEY, SVGAGI. This CDR3 is CASRGRGLGTDTQYF. In nucleotides, the CDR3 is TGTGCCAGCAGGGGCAGGGGGCTCGGCACAGATACGCAGTATTTT.

The V gene is TRBV6-4, the J gene TRBJ2-2; D gene uncertain. CDR3 length: 16 amino acids. Germline V gene lookup returns CDR1 MRHNA and CDR2 SNTAGT. Trimming removed 5 bases at V and 1 base at J, with 14 bases between. Here the CDR3 reads CASSHGPNGNTGELFF. The CDR3 coding sequence is TGTGCCAGCAGTCACGGCCCTAACGGGAACACCGGGGAGCTGTTTTTT.

This clone showed up just once. V usage is TRBV30 and J usage is TRBJ2-5; D remains unclear. Germline V CDR1 and CDR2: GTSNPN, SVGIG (reference sequence). The CDR3 totals 13 residues. V dropped 0 bases and J dropped 7 bases, with 12 bases sitting between them. CDR3: CAWSVGPVGTQYF. As DNA, the CDR3 is TGTGCCTGGAGTGTCGGGCCGGTAGGGACCCAGTACTTC.

The rearrangement joins TRBV6-1 to TRBJ1-4; no reliable D call. The CDR3 is 16 amino acids. Looked up from germline, CDR1 is MNHNS and CDR2 is SASEGT. The V end lost 3 bases, the J end lost 0 bases, and 11 bases lay between the germline ends. CDR3 bases: TGTGCCAGCAGTGAGAGACACTATGCAACTAATGAAAAACTGTTTTTT. Translated, it gives CASSERHYATNEKLFF.

This chain joins TRBV6-1 and TRBJ1-5; D is uncertain. CDR3 size: 12 residues. V was clipped by 2 bases and J by 5 bases, with 4 bases between them. Germline CDR1 is MNHNS and CDR2 is SASEGT. The CDR3 spells CASSEMDQPQHF. The CDR3 DNA reads TGTGCCAGCAGTGAAATGGATCAGCCCCAGCATTTT.

CDR3 nucleotides: TGCGCCAGCAGTCAGGACCTGGAGACCCAGTACTTC. This gives the protein CASSQDLETQYF. The V gene is TRBV5-1, the J gene TRBJ2-5, with D unclear. Germline CDR1 reads SGHRS; CDR2 reads YFSETQ. The germline V and J ends were trimmed by 5 bases and 5 bases, with 10 bases remaining between them. The CDR3 runs to 12 residues.